Following are 20 T cell receptor beta chains from one sample sequenced in a study of T-cell memory formation after mild COVID-19. TCRdb processed the 5' RACE reads anew with MiXCR; each CDR3 protein has one entry. The table shows hundreds of thousands of distinct CDR3 sequences, with 16% occurring only once. Sequenced: PBMCs or a T cell subset sorted from them (not recorded which). The receptors shown here come from a young man who had mild COVID-19 (a few samples of this study predate the infection). Cell type and time point are not known.

The chain carries TRBV12-3 or TRBV12-4 and TRBJ1-4; D unclear. Trimming removed 5 bases at V and 8 bases at J, with 15 bases between. The CDR3 is made up of 14 amino acids. The CDR3: CASSRVSKGEKLFF. CDR3 sequence (DNA): TGTGCCAGCAGTCGGGTCTCGAAGGGAGAAAAACTGTTTTTT.

This chain links TRBV3-1 with TRBJ2-2, with 7 nucleotides matching TRBD1. V lost 3 bases, J lost 4 bases, and 8 bases stayed unmatched. The germline V gene encodes CDR1 LGHDT and CDR2 YNNKEL (reference sequence). The CDR3 contains 16 residues. The CDR3, as DNA: TGTGCCAGCAGCCAGCTTACAACAGGGGTCACCGGGGAGCTGTTTTTT. It specifies CASSQLTTGVTGELFF.

This clonotype showed up just a few times. CDR3 residues: CASSARSSGATDTQYF. In nucleotides, the CDR3 is TGCGCCAGCAGCGCCAGGTCCAGCGGGGCGACAGATACGCAGTATTTT. This chain links TRBV10-2 with TRBJ2-3; 7 bases map to TRBD2. The CDR3 totals 16 residues. V trimming: 6 bases; J trimming: 3 bases; junction bases outside the gene matches: 12. Germline assignment: CDR1 WSHSY and CDR2 SAAADI.

This clonotype was counted between two and nine times. V usage is TRBV4-1 and J usage is TRBJ2-7; 7 positions agree with TRBD2. Germline V gives CDR1 MGHRA, CDR2 YSYEKL. This CDR3 region has 15 residues. The V gene end was trimmed by 1 base and the J gene end by 0 bases; junction bases not matched to a gene: 3. CDR3 sequence reads: CASSQAGTTSYEQYF. Here the CDR3 DNA reads TGCGCCAGCAGCCAAGCCGGGACTACCTCCTACGAGCAGTACTTC.

The chain uses TRBV6-5 and TRBJ2-1; a possible D gene is TRBD2 (6 bases). The CDR3 has 14 residues. V lost 2 bases, J lost 9 bases, and 14 bases lay in between. The germline gives CDR1 MNHEY, CDR2 SVGAGI. In nucleotides, the CDR3 is TGTGCCAGCAGTTACCGGAGGGAGATCGGTGAGCAGTTCTTC. Translation: CASSYRREIGEQFF.

This clonotype was seen a few times. The chain links TRBV7-3 to TRBJ2-3; D remains ambiguous. The CDR3 has 15 amino acids. V shed 0 bases and J shed 0 bases, with 7 bases lying between them. Germline V gives CDR1 SGHTA, CDR2 FQGTGA. The CDR3 protein is CASSLTRMSTDTQYF. The CDR3 DNA reads as TGTGCCAGCAGCTTAACCCGGATGAGCACAGATACGCAGTATTTT.

V usage is TRBV9 and J usage is TRBJ2-2, with D possibly matching TRBD1 (6 bases). The CDR3 is made up of 15 amino acids. Germline-derived CDR1 and CDR2 are SGDLS and YYNGEE. V gave up 4 bases and J gave up 8 bases, with 18 bases separating them. The CDR3 is CASSSRRQGTGELFF. The CDR3 DNA reads as TGTGCCAGCAGCTCTCGGAGGCAGGGGACAGGGGAGCTGTTTTTT.

This clonotype came up a few times. The J gene is TRBJ1-6, the V gene TRBV7-9, with a possible D match to TRBD1 (5 bases). The CDR3 is 13 amino acids. Trimming removed 4 bases at V and 8 bases at J, with 9 bases between. Germline assignment: CDR1 SEHNR and CDR2 FQNEAQ (reference sequence). The CDR3 DNA is TGTGCCAGCAGCTCCTTCAGGGATTCACCCCTCCACTTT. It encodes CASSSFRDSPLHF.

The chain carries TRBV10-3 and TRBJ2-2, with D perhaps matching TRBD2 (6 bases). Trimming shortened V by 10 bases and J by 6 bases, and 21 bases separated the two germline ends. CDR1 ENHRY and CDR2 SYGVKD come from the germline V gene. The CDR3 extends over 15 amino acids. The CDR3 sequence: CATQSGTGVAGELFF. DNA of the CDR3: TGTGCCACCCAATCGGGGACGGGGGTCGCCGGGGAGCTGTTTTTT.

This clonotype was counted a few times. The V and J genes are TRBV2 and TRBJ1-5; the D gene is possibly TRBD1 (6 bases). The V and J ends lost 1 base and 7 bases respectively, with 11 bases between them. There are 14 residues in the CDR3. CDR1 is SNHLY, CDR2 FYNNEI, per germline. CDR3 coding DNA: TGTGCCAGCAGTGAAGAGGGGGGGTTCCAGCCCCAGCATTTT. Encoded protein: CASSEEGGFQPQHF. Complete variable domain (other parts from reference TRBV2 and TRBJ1-5): EPEVTQTPSHQVTQMGQEVILRCVPISNHLYFYWYRQILGQKVEFLVSFYNNEISEKSEIFDDQFSVERPDGSNFTLKIRSTKLEDSAMYFCASSEEGGFQPQHFGDGTRLSIL.

This chain uses TRBV25-1 with TRBJ2-2, with a weak D call TRBD1 (6 bases). V was pared by 0 bases and J by 3 bases, with 11 bases between. The CDR3 is made up of 16 amino acids. Germline-derived CDR1 and CDR2 are MGHDK and SYGVNS. The CDR3 region is CASSEYSRGDTGELFF. The CDR3 bases are TGTGCCAGCAGTGAATATTCCAGGGGAGACACCGGGGAGCTGTTTTTT.

This chain connects TRBV7-9 to TRBJ1-2, with TRBD1 matching 8 bases. This CDR3 has 15 residues. Germline assignment: CDR1 SEHNR and CDR2 FQNEAQ (reference sequence). V dropped 2 bases and J dropped 2; count of bases not matched to a gene: 4. CDR3 DNA: TGTGCCAGCAGCTTAAATTCAGGGGGCAACTATGGCTACACCTTC. This encodes CASSLNSGGNYGYTF.

V and J are TRBV5-1 and TRBJ1-2; TRBD1 is a possible D gene (6 bases). Germline V gene lookup returns CDR1 SGHRS and CDR2 YFSETQ. This CDR3 region has 15 residues. Trimming removed 1 base at V and 0 bases at J, with 10 bases between. The CDR3 sequence is CASSLKGDPNYGYTF. The CDR3 DNA reads TGCGCCAGCAGCTTGAAGGGGGACCCTAACTATGGCTACACCTTC.

This clonotype has ten or more counts. The V gene is TRBV3-1, the J gene TRBJ2-5; D is undetermined. This CDR3 spans 12 amino acids. The germline V gene encodes CDR1 LGHDT and CDR2 YNNKEL (reference sequence). V was shortened by 3 bases and J by 7 bases, with 9 bases between the two germline ends. The CDR3 spells CASSHESRTQYF. The CDR3 DNA is TGTGCCAGCAGCCACGAGTCGAGGACCCAGTACTTC.

Only a few counts were recorded for this clonotype. CDR3 loop: CSATTGVGGYTF. CDR3 nucleotide sequence: TGCAGTGCGACTACAGGGGTTGGTGGCTACACCTTC. The genes are TRBV20-1 and TRBJ1-2, with 7 bases aligning to TRBD1. The CDR3 covers 12 residues. The germline V gene encodes CDR1 DFQATT and CDR2 SNEGSKA (reference sequence). Trimming at V came to 6 bases and at J to 7 bases, leaving 8 bases not matched to a gene.

This clonotype has just a few counts. V usage is TRBV7-9 and J usage is TRBJ1-6; no clear D gene. Germline loops: CDR1 SEHNR, CDR2 FQNEAQ (reference sequence). The CDR3 sequence is 16 residues long. With 5 bases removed from V and 2 bases from J, the gap between germline ends came to 13 bases. The CDR3 DNA follows: TGTGCCAGCAGCCTGGGCGCGGTAACCTATAATTCACCCCTCCACTTT. It yields the protein CASSLGAVTYNSPLHF.

This sequence joins TRBV10-3 and TRBJ1-1, with D perhaps TRBD1 (6 bases). CDR3 length: 16 residues. Trimming removed 5 bases from V and 3 bases from J, with 19 bases in between. Germline V lookup: CDR1 ENHRY, CDR2 SYGVKD. CDR3 sequence (DNA): TGTGCCATCAGTCAAGGGACAAATAAGGCGTACACTGAAGCTTTCTTT. Residues: CAISQGTNKAYTEAFF.

This clonotype was picked up many times. The rearrangement uses TRBV7-2 and TRBJ2-5, with 9 bases identical to TRBD2. This CDR3 is built from 14 residues. V was clipped by 5 bases and J by 4 bases; unmatched bases: 5. The germline V gene has CDR1 SGHTA and CDR2 FQGNSA. DNA of the CDR3: TGTGCCAGCAGCCGCGGGGGGGCGGGAGAGACCCAGTACTTC. This codes for CASSRGGAGETQYF.

In this sample, this clonotype turned up a few times. The V and J genes are TRBV10-2 and TRBJ1-5; D gene ambiguous. Trimming removed 6 bases from V and 6 bases from J, with 12 bases in between. Per germline, CDR1 WSHSY and CDR2 SAAADI. The CDR3 loop spans 13 amino acids. CDR3: CASSATSGQPQHF. The CDR3 nucleotides are TGCGCCAGCAGCGCCACCTCAGGTCAGCCCCAGCATTTT.

The sample holds many counts of this clonotype. The rearrangement uses TRBV7-9 and TRBJ1-1; no firm D call. In germline, CDR1 is SEHNR, CDR2 FQNEAQ (reference sequence). The CDR3 length is 15 residues. V lost 0 bases and J 10 bases, leaving 18 bases between the germline ends. Written as DNA, the CDR3 is TGTGCCAGCAGCTTAGCGGGCCCGGCAGGAAGTGTAGCTTTCTTT. This encodes CASSLAGPAGSVAFF.